This T cell receptor beta chain was identified during a study of monozygotic twins with inflammatory bowel disease. The study, taken as a whole, reports: Other individuals had fewer clonotypes in common with IBD patients than with healthy twins, especially with disease activity. Differing T cell subtypes remained indistinguishable. TCRbeta diversity (inverse Simpson) was lower in IBD patients than in healthy co-twins.

TCRalpha and TCRbeta cDNA underwent two nested PCRs of about 17 and 10 cycles. TCRdb re-called the 5' RACE reads; every CDR3 protein appears as one record, without DNA. The sample data list about 93,000 distinct CDR3 sequences. The CDR3 is 13 residues long. Per germline, CDR1 SGHVS and CDR2 FQNEAQ. Points on this clonotype: Antigen specificity is unknown.

The TCR originated in a human donor with ulcerative colitis or Crohn's disease, or a healthy co-twin of an affected twin (not recorded which). The chain recombines TRBV7-8 with TRBJ1-2. Sequenced material: blood. CDR3 in amino acids: CASSPDLGYGYTF.